The 9 T cell receptor beta chains reported below all come from one sample, sequenced in a study of T cell responses to AZD1222 COVID-19 vaccine. Sequencing used immunoSEQ multiplex PCR; TCRdb keeps in-frame clones, though not all of them. The table shows 100,000 to 150,000 clones, with more than 85% occurring only once. Sequences were derived from peripheral blood, sampled 28 days after the second AZD1222 dose. These receptors were obtained from an adult who received the AZD1222 COVID-19 vaccine.

V gene TRBV2 combines with J gene TRBJ1-6; TRBD1 aligns across 7 bases. This CDR3 comprises 14 residues. With 6 bases clipped from V and 6 bases from J, the junction kept 5 bases outside the gene matches. CDR1 and CDR2 from the germline V gene are SNHLY and FYNNEI. The CDR3 reads CASSRGGSNSPLHF. The CDR3 DNA follows: TGTGCCAGCAGCAGGGGGGGCAGTAATTCACCCCTCCACTTT. The variable domain in full, completed from reference TRBV2 and TRBJ1-6, reads EPEVTQTPSHQVTQMGQEVILRCVPISNHLYFYWYRQILGQKVEFLVSFYNNEISEKSEIFDDQFSVERPDGSNFTLKIRSTKLEDSAMYFCASSRGGSNSPLHFGNGTRLTVT.

Concerning this clone: Other DNA sequences in this sample translate to the same CDR3. V usage is TRBV18 and J usage is TRBJ1-1; D is unresolved. This CDR3 has 14 amino acids. CDR1 and CDR2 from the germline V gene are KGHSH and LQKENI. Trimming took 3 bases from V and 0 from J, leaving 8 bases between them. The DNA for the CDR3 is TGTGCCAGCTCACCGGCAGAAATGAACACTGAAGCTTTCTTT. Protein sequence: CASSPAEMNTEAFF.

V and J are TRBV11-2 and TRBJ2-7, with unresolved D. Germline assignment: CDR1 SGHAT and CDR2 FQNNGV. CDR3 length equals 12 residues. V lost 4 bases and J lost 0, with 4 bases in between. The CDR3 nucleotides are TGTGCCAGCAGCTCCCTCTCCTACGAGCAGTACTTC. Amino acids: CASSSLSYEQYF.

The J gene is TRBJ1-1, the V gene TRBV27, with D uncertain. The CDR3 runs to 15 residues. Deletions cut 6 bases from V and 5 bases from J, with 19 bases between. Germline V gives CDR1 MNHEY, CDR2 SMNVEV (reference sequence). The CDR3 nucleotides are TGTGCCAGCAGACCATGGACGGACCGGGAGACTGAAGCTTTCTTT. This sequence encodes CASRPWTDRETEAFF.

This clone was detected only a few times. The rearrangement uses TRBV29-1 and TRBJ1-2; TRBD1 agrees at 7 bases. The CDR3 sequence is 13 residues long. After removal of 6 bases from V and 0 bases from J, the junction contained 4 bases not matched to a gene. CDR1 and CDR2 from the germline V gene are SQVTM and ANQGSEA. The chain's CDR3 is CSVWDRANYGYTF. CDR3 DNA: TGCAGCGTGTGGGACAGAGCTAACTATGGCTACACCTTC.

V is TRBV3-1 (or the pseudogene TRBV3-2) and J is TRBJ2-7; 8 bases agree with TRBD1. Per the germline V gene, CDR1 is LGHDT and CDR2 is YNNKEL (reference sequence). The CDR3 has 15 amino acids. Trimming at V came to 2 bases and at J to 4 bases, leaving 7 bases not matched to a gene. The CDR3 sequence is CASSQTWTGQYEQYF. CDR3 in DNA: TGTGCCAGCAGCCAAACATGGACAGGGCAGTACGAGCAGTACTTC.

A single count supports this clone. The chain is built from TRBV10-1 and TRBJ2-5, with D unclear. This CDR3 has 12 amino acids. The V end was cut by 5 bases, the J end by 5 bases, with 9 bases between. Germline lookup yields CDR1 WNHNN and CDR2 SYGVQD (reference sequence). CDR3 sequence reads: CASSRSGETQYF. The DNA for the CDR3 is TGCGCCAGCAGTCGGTCCGGGGAGACCCAGTACTTC.

This chain links TRBV30 with TRBJ1-2; the D gene is possibly TRBD1 (6 bases). Per the germline V gene, CDR1 is GTSNPN and CDR2 is SVGIG (reference sequence). The CDR3 runs to 13 residues. V dropped 3 bases and J dropped 6 bases, with 14 bases sitting between them. The CDR3 nucleotides read TGTGCCTGGAGGACACCAGGGGTCGATGGCTACACCTTC. Protein sequence: CAWRTPGVDGYTF.

The DNA for the CDR3 is TGTGCCAGCAGGCCCGGGACAGGGCCAGGAAAACTGTTTTTT. Its translation: CASRPGTGPGKLFF. J is TRBJ1-4 and V is TRBV6-5; TRBD1 matches 9 bases. CDR3 length equals 14 residues. Germline V gene lookup returns CDR1 MNHEY and CDR2 SVGAGI. V was pared by 6 bases and J by 10 bases, with 9 bases of the junction left unmatched.